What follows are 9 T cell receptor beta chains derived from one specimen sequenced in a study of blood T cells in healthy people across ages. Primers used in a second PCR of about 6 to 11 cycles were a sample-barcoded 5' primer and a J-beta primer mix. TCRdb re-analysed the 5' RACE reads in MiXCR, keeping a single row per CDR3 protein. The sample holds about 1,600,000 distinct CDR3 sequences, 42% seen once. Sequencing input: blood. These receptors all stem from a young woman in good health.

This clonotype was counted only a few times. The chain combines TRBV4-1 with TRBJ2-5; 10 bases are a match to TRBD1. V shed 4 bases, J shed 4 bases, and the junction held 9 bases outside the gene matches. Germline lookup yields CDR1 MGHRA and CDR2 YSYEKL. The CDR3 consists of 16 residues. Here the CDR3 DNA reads TGCGCCAGCAGCCCAAGAGAGACAGGGGGCTTAGAGACCCAGTACTTC. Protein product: CASSPRETGGLETQYF.

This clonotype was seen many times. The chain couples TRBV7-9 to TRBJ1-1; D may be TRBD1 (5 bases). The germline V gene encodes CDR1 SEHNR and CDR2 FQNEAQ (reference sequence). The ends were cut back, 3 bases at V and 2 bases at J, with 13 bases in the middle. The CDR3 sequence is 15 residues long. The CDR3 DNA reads TGTGCCAGCAGCTTGGGGGGAACGGGCAACACTGAAGCTTTCTTT. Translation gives CASSLGGTGNTEAFF.

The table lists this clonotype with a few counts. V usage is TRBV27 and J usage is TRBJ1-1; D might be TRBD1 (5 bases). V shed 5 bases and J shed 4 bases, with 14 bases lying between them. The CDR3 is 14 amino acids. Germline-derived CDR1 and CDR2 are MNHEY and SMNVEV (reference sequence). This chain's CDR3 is CASSPRGGITEAFF. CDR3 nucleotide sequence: TGTGCCAGCAGTCCCCGGGGGGGGATCACTGAAGCTTTCTTT.

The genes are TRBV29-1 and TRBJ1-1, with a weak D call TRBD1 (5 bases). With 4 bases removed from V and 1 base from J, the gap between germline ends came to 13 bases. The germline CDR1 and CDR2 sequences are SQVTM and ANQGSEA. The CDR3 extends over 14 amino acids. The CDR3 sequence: CSVGISGGNTEAFF. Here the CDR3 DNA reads TGCAGCGTTGGAATTTCGGGGGGGAACACTGAAGCTTTCTTT.

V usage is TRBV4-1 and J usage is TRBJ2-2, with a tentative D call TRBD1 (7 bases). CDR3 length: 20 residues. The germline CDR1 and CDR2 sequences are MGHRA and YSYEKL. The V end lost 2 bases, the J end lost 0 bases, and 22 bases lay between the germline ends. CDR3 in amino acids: CASSQRQGGETKSNTGELFF. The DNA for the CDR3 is TGCGCCAGCAGCCAACGCCAGGGGGGAGAGACTAAGTCGAACACCGGGGAGCTGTTTTTT.

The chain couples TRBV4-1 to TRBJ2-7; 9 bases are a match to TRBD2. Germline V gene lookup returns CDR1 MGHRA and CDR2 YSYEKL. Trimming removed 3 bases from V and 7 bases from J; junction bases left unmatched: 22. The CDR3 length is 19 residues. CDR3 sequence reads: CASSQSTPSGDASYNEQYF. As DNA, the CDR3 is TGCGCCAGCAGCCAGTCCACCCCTAGCGGGGACGCCTCCTACAATGAGCAGTACTTC.

CDR3 sequence (DNA): TGCGCCAGCAGCCAATGGTATGGGTACAATGAGCAGTTCTTC. This codes for CASSQWYGYNEQFF. The V and J genes are TRBV4-1 and TRBJ2-1; D is unclear. V was cut by 2 bases and J by 4 bases, with 9 bases left in between. CDR1 is MGHRA, CDR2 YSYEKL, per germline. The CDR3 is 14 amino acids.

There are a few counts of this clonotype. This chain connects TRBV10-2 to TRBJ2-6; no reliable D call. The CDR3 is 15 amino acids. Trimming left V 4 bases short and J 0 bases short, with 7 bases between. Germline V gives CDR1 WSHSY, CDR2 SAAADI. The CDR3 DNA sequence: TGCGCCAGCAGTGGGGCGATCTCTGGGGCCAACGTCCTGACTTTC. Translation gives CASSGAISGANVLTF.

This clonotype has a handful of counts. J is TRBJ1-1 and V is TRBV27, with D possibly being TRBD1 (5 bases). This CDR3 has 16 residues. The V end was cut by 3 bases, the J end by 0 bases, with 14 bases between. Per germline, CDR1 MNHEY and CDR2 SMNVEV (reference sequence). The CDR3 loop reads CASSFPKGRVNTEAFF. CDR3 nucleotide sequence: TGTGCCAGCAGTTTCCCGAAGGGGCGGGTGAACACTGAAGCTTTCTTT.